This entry describes one TCR beta chain. Its antigen is undetermined. The sample is drawn from a study of T-cell memory formation after mild COVID-19. The study, taken as a whole, reports: Within pre-infection memory, some responding clones were found, suggesting cross-reactive memory joined.

5'RACE with constant-segment primers built TCRalpha and TCRbeta cDNA libraries with UMIs. Via MiXCR, TCRdb re-called the 5' RACE reads, giving one row per CDR3 protein. Of hundreds of thousands of distinct CDR3 sequences detected, about a sixth appear once; the ten largest clones hold under 25%. The sequence derives from a man aged 18 to 30 who had mild COVID-19 (a few samples of this study predate the infection). Cell type and time point are not known. Sequencing was done on a sample of PBMCs or a T cell subset sorted from them (not recorded which).

CDR3 amino acids: CASSLGGLGDTQYF. The CDR3, as DNA: TGTGCCAGCAGCTTGGGAGGGCTTGGAGATACGCAGTATTTT. The chain joins TRBV11-2 to TRBJ2-3, with 7 bases aligning to TRBD2. The CDR3 sequence is 14 residues long. The germline V gene has CDR1 SGHAT and CDR2 FQNNGV. V shed 3 bases and J 5 bases; nucleotides not matched to a gene: 5.